Listed below are T cell receptor beta chains from one sample, sequenced in a study of early T cells in non-severe SARS-CoV-2 infection. TCRdb recomputed calls from the 5' RACE reads with MiXCR, one row per CDR3 protein. The sample includes around 60,000 distinct CDR3 sequences, more than 9.5% of them seen just once. Sequenced sample: whole blood. These receptors all come from an adult who was a healthcare worker with PCR-confirmed SARS-CoV-2 infection or an uninfected control (not recorded which). The CDR3 runs from the conserved cysteine through the conserved F or W. D genes are given only for firm matches. Not every row has a clone size; where given, it reads once, few, many or a size class.

>TRBD2|TRBJ2-1|TRBV11-2|many
CASSLQLAGDKEQFF
TGTGCCAGCAGCCTTCAACTAGCGGGAGATAAGGAGCAGTTCTTC
>TRBD1|TRBJ1-3|TRBV28|many
CASSLLTGRGNTIYF
TGTGCCAGCAGCCTCTTGACAGGGAGAGGAAACACCATATATTTT
>NA|TRBJ1-1|TRBV12-3/TRBV12-4|few
CASSRRQAGTEAFF
TGTGCCAGCAGCCGCCGACAGGCGGGGACTGAAGCTTTCTTT
>NA|TRBJ2-1|TRBV7-8|many
CASSNGARGSYNEQFF
TGTGCCAGCAGCAACGGGGCTAGGGGCTCCTACAATGAGCAGTTCTTC
>NA|TRBJ1-1|TRBV12-3/TRBV12-4|NA
CASSLKPNTEAFF
TGTGCCAGCAGTTTGAAACCGAACACTGAAGCTTTCTTT
>NA|TRBJ2-1|TRBV3-1|NA
CASSQAREDEQFF
TGTGCCAGCAGCCAAGCGAGGGAAGATGAGCAGTTCTTC
>NA|TRBJ1-1|TRBV6-2/TRBV6-3|few
CASSIYRDEAFF
TGTGCCAGCAGCATCTACAGGGATGAAGCTTTCTTT
>NA|TRBJ1-1|TRBV20-1|many
CSARYLGPGTTGTEAFF
TGCAGTGCTAGATATTTAGGGCCCGGGACCACCGGCACTGAAGCTTTCTTT
>NA|TRBJ1-1|TRBV5-1|NA
CASSQTQLGNTEAFF
TGCGCCAGCAGTCAGACCCAACTGGGGAACACTGAAGCTTTCTTT
>NA|TRBJ2-7|TRBV28|NA
CASSLKVRSPTYEQYF
TGTGCCAGCAGTTTGAAGGTCCGGTCGCCTACCTACGAGCAGTACTTC
>TRBD2|TRBJ2-3|TRBV11-3|many
CASRLTSEGDTQYF
TGTGCCAGCAGACTTACTAGCGAGGGAGATACGCAGTATTTT
>NA|TRBJ2-2|TRBV6-2/TRBV6-3|few
CASSHGGTGELFF
TGTGCCAGCAGCCACGGGGGCACCGGGGAGCTGTTTTTT
>TRBD2|TRBJ2-3|TRBV2|few
CARLAGESTDTQYF
TGTGCCAGACTAGCGGGAGAGAGCACAGATACGCAGTATTTT
>NA|TRBJ2-3|TRBV19|NA
CASSTTSTDTQYF
TGTGCCAGTAGTACTACAAGCACAGATACGCAGTATTTT
>NA|TRBJ2-4|TRBV3-1|many
CASSQESWTANYKNIQYF
TGTGCCAGCAGCCAAGAATCGTGGACAGCAAATTATAAAAACATTCAGTACTTC
>NA|TRBJ1-3|TRBV18|NA
CASSPDGQLILSGNTIYF
TGTGCCAGCTCACCAGACGGACAGTTAATCCTCTCTGGAAACACCATATATTTT
>TRBD1|TRBJ2-1|TRBV4-1|few
CASSPDRANNEQFF
TGCGCCAGCAGCCCCGACAGGGCCAACAATGAGCAGTTCTTC
>NA|TRBJ2-1|TRBV20-1|many
CSAPDRDNEQFF
TGCAGTGCCCCGGATCGGGACAATGAGCAGTTCTTC
>NA|TRBJ2-1|TRBV7-6|many
CASSFATHNEQFF
TGTGCCAGCAGCTTCGCCACCCACAATGAGCAGTTCTTC
>TRBD1|TRBJ1-1|TRBV18|few
CASSRTGSTEAFF
TGTGCCAGCTCACGGACAGGGTCCACTGAAGCTTTCTTT
>TRBD1|TRBJ2-4|TRBV5-6|NA
CASSLDRGHQNIQYF
TGTGCCAGCAGCTTGGACAGGGGGCATCAAAACATTCAGTACTTC
>NA|TRBJ2-7|TRBV3-1|few
CASSQSGSGEQYF
TGTGCCAGCAGCCAAAGCGGGTCCGGAGAGCAGTACTTC
>TRBD1|TRBJ2-5|TRBV18|NA
CASVPGGTETQYF
TGTGCCAGCGTACCAGGGGGTACGGAGACCCAGTACTTC
>NA|TRBJ1-1|TRBV29-1|many
CSVAQKDNTEAFF
TGCAGCGTTGCCCAGAAAGATAACACTGAAGCTTTCTTT
>NA|TRBJ2-7|TRBV5-1|NA
CASSWDFREREQYF
TGCGCCAGCAGCTGGGATTTCAGGGAGCGCGAGCAGTACTTC
>NA|TRBJ2-7|TRBV5-4|few
CASSLEQGSYEQYF
TGTGCCAGCAGCTTGGAACAGGGCTCCTACGAGCAGTACTTC
>TRBD2|TRBJ2-3|TRBV11-2|NA
CASKAGGFTDTQYF
TGTGCCAGCAAGGCGGGAGGGTTTACAGATACGCAGTATTTT
>TRBD1|TRBJ2-7|TRBV19|NA
CASSILGQGAGEQYF
TGTGCCAGTAGTATTCTGGGACAGGGGGCCGGGGAGCAGTACTTC
>NA|TRBJ1-2|TRBV29-1|few
CSSGHLYGYTF
TGCAGCAGCGGACACCTCTATGGCTACACCTTC
>NA|TRBJ2-6|TRBV18|few
CASSPRGDGVLTF
TGTGCCAGCTCACCACGAGGGGATGGCGTCCTGACTTTC
>NA|TRBJ1-1|TRBV6-2/TRBV6-3|few
CASTPGRPNTEAFF
TGTGCCAGCACCCCGGGACGGCCGAACACTGAAGCTTTCTTT
>NA|TRBJ1-2|TRBV9|many
CASSPDGNYGYTF
TGTGCCAGCAGCCCCGATGGAAACTATGGCTACACCTTC
>TRBD2|TRBJ2-1|TRBV11-2|many
CASSTGLAGGNEQFF
TGTGCCAGCAGCACGGGACTAGCGGGGGGCAATGAGCAGTTCTTC
>TRBD2|TRBJ2-3|TRBV20-1|many
CSARLALSTDTQYF
TGCAGTGCCCGACTAGCTTTGAGCACAGATACGCAGTATTTT
>TRBD2|TRBJ2-1|TRBV7-3|many
CASSSGGSYNEQFF
TGTGCCAGCAGTTCGGGGGGATCCTACAATGAGCAGTTCTTC
>TRBD1|TRBJ1-6|TRBV9|NA
CASSVTGGAYNSPLHF
TGTGCCAGCAGCGTAACAGGGGGCGCCTATAATTCACCCCTCCACTTT
>TRBD2|TRBJ2-7|TRBV20-1|many
CSARDYLGLAGQYEQYF
TGCAGTGCTAGGGACTACCTGGGACTAGCGGGACAATACGAGCAGTACTTC
>TRBD1|TRBJ1-4|TRBV15|many
CATSRAYRGDEKLFF
TGTGCCACCAGCAGAGCATACAGGGGTGATGAAAAACTGTTTTTT
>NA|TRBJ2-3|TRBV6-5|few
CASSYSESFGADTQYF
TGTGCCAGCAGTTACTCGGAGAGTTTCGGGGCAGATACGCAGTATTTT
>NA|TRBJ1-3|TRBV7-2|NA
CASSLENAVSGNTIYF
TGTGCCAGCAGCTTAGAGAACGCAGTCTCTGGAAACACCATATATTTT
>NA|TRBJ2-7|TRBV10-3|many
CAISEDSNEQYF
TGTGCCATCAGTGAGGACAGCAACGAGCAGTACTTC
>NA|TRBJ2-2|TRBV21-1|few
CASLKKTCPAANTGELFF
TGTGCCAGCCTTAAGAAGACCTGTCCAGCGGCGAACACCGGGGAGCTGTTTTTT
>NA|TRBJ2-2|TRBV11-3|NA
CASLKKGTGELFF
TGTGCCAGCTTAAAGAAGGGCACCGGGGAGCTGTTTTTT
>TRBD1|TRBJ2-1|TRBV29-1|many
CSVTGQAGNEQFF
TGCAGCGTGACGGGACAGGCGGGGAATGAGCAGTTCTTC
>NA|TRBJ2-7|TRBV4-3|many
CASSLSRETTEQYF
TGCGCCAGCAGCCTATCTCGGGAGACTACCGAGCAGTACTTC